This T cell receptor beta chain was found in a study of T cell responses to AZD1222 COVID-19 vaccine. Findings and caveats of the study: Clonal diversity was possibly underestimated; the donors were predominantly white British and more often female. Spike-specific TCR breadth and depth went up after people got two AZD1222 doses.

The germline V and J ends were trimmed by 6 bases and 5 bases, with 13 bases remaining between them. The germline V gene encodes CDR1 MNHEY and CDR2 SVGEGT. This CDR3 region has 14 residues. With regard to this clone: Its antigen remains unknown.

The method was immunoSEQ multiplex PCR; TCRdb's version includes in-frame clones alone and lacks a portion of them. The table records about 73,000 clones, 85% to 90% of them present only once. The receptor was isolated from an adult who received the AZD1222 COVID-19 vaccine. The input for sequencing was peripheral blood, taken 28 days after the second AZD1222 dose. The chain joins TRBV6-2 or TRBV6-3 to TRBJ2-2, with D perhaps TRBD2 (6 bases). CDR3 in amino acids: CASSSTGGTGELFF. The CDR3 bases are TGTGCCAGCAGCAGCACCGGAGGGACCGGGGAGCTGTTTTTT.